The 9 T cell receptor beta chains in this list originate from one sample, sequenced in a study of blood T cells in healthy people across ages. The authors ran a second PCR of roughly 6 to 12 cycles using a sample-barcoded 5' primer and a J-beta primer mix. TCRdb reanalysed the 5' RACE reads using MiXCR and keeps one entry per CDR3 protein. Here the sample spans roughly 1.4 million distinct CDR3 sequences, 55% to 75% being singletons. What was sequenced was blood. The receptors originated from a man younger than 30 in good health.

This clonotype occurred a few times. The chain carries TRBV20-1 and TRBJ2-1; 8 nucleotides match TRBD1. Germline CDR1 is DFQATT and CDR2 is SNEGSKA (reference sequence). CDR3 length: 14 residues. Germline trimming cut 2 bases from V and 9 bases from J; bases unmatched to any gene: 9. DNA for the CDR3: TGCAGTGCTAGATTTAAACAGGGGGGAGGTGAGCAGTTCTTC. Amino acid sequence: CSARFKQGGGEQFF.

This clonotype showed up just a few times. The rearrangement joins TRBV5-1 to TRBJ2-7; weak D call: TRBD1 (6 bases). Looked up from germline, CDR1 is SGHRS and CDR2 is YFSETQ. Trimming cost V 4 bases and J 9 bases, with 32 bases left between them. This CDR3 is 18 amino acids long. The chain's CDR3 is CASSTGQSGHTPLSVQYF. The CDR3, as DNA: TGCGCCAGCAGCACGGGCCAGTCGGGACACACACCTCTCAGCGTGCAGTACTTC. Using reference TRBV5-1 and TRBJ2-7 for the parts outside the CDR3, the full variable domain is KAGVTQTPRYLIKTRGQQVTLSCSPISGHRSVSWYQQTPGQGLQFLFEYFSETQRNKGNFPGRFSGRQFSNSRSEMNVSTLELGDSALYLCASSTGQSGHTPLSVQYFGPGTRLTVT.

The chain uses TRBV5-5 and TRBJ2-7; D might be TRBD1 (6 bases). Per germline, CDR1 SGHKS and CDR2 YYEKEE (reference sequence). CDR3 length: 15 residues. V lost 5 bases to trimming and J lost 3 bases, with 18 bases between them. CDR3 protein: CASSPQGVGFYEQYF. Here the CDR3 DNA reads TGTGCCAGCAGTCCACAGGGAGTCGGTTTCTACGAGCAGTACTTC.

V is TRBV6-1 and J is TRBJ2-2, with D unclear. Germline V gene sequence: CDR1 MNHNS, CDR2 SASEGT. This CDR3 is 16 amino acids long. V was trimmed by 2 bases and J by 5 bases, leaving 15 bases between them. CDR3 nucleotide sequence: TGTGCCAGCAGTGAATGGTACTCGGAGTTGACCGGGGAGCTGTTTTTT. Amino acid sequence: CASSEWYSELTGELFF.

This chain joins TRBV20-1 and TRBJ2-5; D remains ambiguous. With the DNA end fitting TRBJ2-7 better, the J assignment may be wrong. The CDR3 extends over 13 amino acids. Germline-derived CDR1 and CDR2 are DFQATT and SNEGSKA (reference sequence). The CDR3 protein is CSAREQASYEQYF. The CDR3 bases are TGCAGTGCTAGAGAGCAGGCCTCCTACGAGCAGTACTTC.

The V and J genes are TRBV7-9 and TRBJ2-7, with 9 bases aligning to TRBD1. Trimming took 0 bases from V and 2 from J; bases not matched to a gene: 5. The length of the CDR3 is 16 residues. Germline CDR1 is SEHNR and CDR2 is FQNEAQ (reference sequence). The CDR3 region has the DNA TGTGCCAGCAGCTTAGCCGACAGGGGGAAGACCTACGAGCAGTACTTC. Translation: CASSLADRGKTYEQYF.

The chain uses TRBV29-1 and TRBJ2-7, with D possibly being TRBD2 (5 bases). Germline V gives CDR1 SQVTM, CDR2 ANQGSEA. The CDR3 runs 14 residues. V was cut by 3 bases and J by 0 bases, with 12 bases left in between. DNA of the CDR3: TGCAGCGTTGATGCTGAGGGTGGCTCCTACGAGCAGTACTTC. Its protein is CSVDAEGGSYEQYF.

CDR3 DNA sequence: TGTGCCAGCAGCCAGGGGGCAACTCAGCCCCAGCATTTT. This codes for CASSQGATQPQHF. The chain joins TRBV7-9 to TRBJ1-5; TRBD1 matches 8 bases. In germline, CDR1 is SEHNR, CDR2 FQNEAQ (reference sequence). The V and J ends lost 5 bases and 6 bases, in that order; junction bases with no gene match: 3. There are 13 residues in the CDR3.

This clonotype was seen once. V is TRBV7-9 and J is TRBJ2-5; the D gene could be TRBD1 or TRBD2 (5 bases each). The CDR3 spans 13 residues. Germline CDR1 and CDR2: SEHNR and FQNEAQ (reference sequence). Trimming removed 4 bases from V and 4 bases from J, with 10 bases in between. This CDR3 is CASSSGRSETQYF. CDR3 in DNA: TGTGCCAGCAGCTCGGGGCGGTCAGAGACCCAGTACTTC.